This TCR beta chain was observed in a study of early T cells in non-severe SARS-CoV-2 infection. The CDR3 runs 11 residues. V lost 0 bases to trimming and J lost 15 bases, with 10 bases between them. Germline V gene data show CDR1 as SGHRS and CDR2 as YFSETQ. The study's findings and limits: VDJdb matches were skewed toward anti-spike CD8 T cell responses.

Ten or more counts support this clonotype. Its antigen is unknown. Individual cDNA molecules received unique molecular identifiers. Each CDR3 protein is one row after TCRdb ran MiXCR on the 5' RACE reads. The sample comprises 50,000 or so distinct CDR3 sequences, approximately 10% of which are singletons, and 9.1% rests with the top ten. The sequence was collected from an adult who was a healthcare worker with PCR-confirmed SARS-CoV-2 infection or an uninfected control (not recorded which). This rearrangement joins TRBV5-1 to TRBJ2-1, with D perhaps TRBD2 (6 bases). The sequencing input was whole blood. CDR3 DNA sequence: TGCGCCAGCAGCTTGGCCGGGGAGGTGTTCTTC. This translates into CASSLAGEVFF.